This TCR beta chain was observed in a study of cytomegalovirus exposure and HLA in healthy donors. Study observations and caveats: Differences between HLA loci emerged in a later analysis of TCR association rates, with DRB1 most and HLA-C fewest. Specificity of three CMV-associated chains for CMV antigens was verified in vitro.

The PCR employed 60 Vbeta primers together with 13 Jbeta primers. Using immunoSEQ multiplex PCR, the repertoire was profiled, and TCRdb retains in-frame clones only, with some absent. The table lists some 140,000 clones, 70% to 80% of them singletons. The donors comprised healthy bone marrow donors. V was pared by 5 bases and J by 2 bases, with 7 bases between. Germline-derived CDR1 and CDR2 are SGHTA and FQGNSA. The CDR3 contains 12 residues. Concerning this clone: Antigen unknown.

This clonotype originated in a woman between 50 and 59 years old in good health and CMV-seropositive. Sequenced input: PBMCs. The chain joins TRBV7-2 to TRBJ2-7; D is perhaps TRBD2 (6 bases). CDR3 residues: CASSGGTYEQYF. As DNA, the CDR3 is TGTGCCAGCAGCGGCGGGACCTACGAGCAGTACTTC. Drawing the rest from reference TRBV7-2 and TRBJ2-7, the complete variable domain is GAGVSQSPSNKVTEKGKDVELRCDPISGHTALYWYRQSLGQGLEFLIYFQGNSAPDKSGLPSDRFSAERTGGSVSTLTIQRTQQEDSAVYLCASSGGTYEQYFGPGTRLTVT.